These 9 T cell receptor beta chains were sequenced from one sample in a study of technical replicates of blood from a few donors. Libraries were prepared by immunoSEQ multiplex PCR; TCRdb keeps only in-frame clonotypes and omits some of them. In the table there are roughly 82,000 clones, about 90% of which are singletons. Sample: T cells isolated from PBMCs. Receptors were obtained from a human donor in good health.

The J gene is TRBJ1-3, the V gene TRBV11-3; D perhaps matches TRBD1 (5 bases). CDR1 and CDR2 from the germline V gene are SGHNT and YENEEA. The V end lost 2 bases, the J end lost 1 base, and 9 bases lay between the germline ends. The CDR3 has 15 amino acids. Written as DNA, the CDR3 is TGTGCCAGCAGCTTACAGGGTTTTTCTGGAAACACCATATATTTT. As protein: CASSLQGFSGNTIYF. Using reference TRBV11-3 and TRBJ1-3 for the parts outside the CDR3, the full variable domain is EAGVVQSPRYKIIEKKQPVAFWCNPISGHNTLYWYLQNLGQGPELLIRYENEEAVDDSQLPKDRFSAERLKGVDSTLKIQPAELGDSAVYLCASSLQGFSGNTIYFGEGSWLTVV.

V usage is TRBV11-2 and J usage is TRBJ1-1; D ambiguous. The germline V gene has CDR1 SGHAT and CDR2 FQNNGV. Trimming left V 0 bases short and J 12 bases short, with 11 bases between. There are 12 residues in the CDR3. CDR3 residues: CASSLDRGGTFF. The DNA for the CDR3 is TGTGCCAGCAGCTTAGATCGGGGTGGGACTTTCTTT. Supplemented by reference TRBV11-2 and TRBJ1-1, the full variable domain reads EAGVAQSPRYKIIEKRQSVAFWCNPISGHATLYWYQQILGQGPKLLIQFQNNGVVDDSQLPKDRFSAERLKGVDSTLKIQPAKLEDSAVYLCASSLDRGGTFFGQGTRLTVV.

The V and J genes are TRBV10-3 and TRBJ2-7; 8 nucleotides align to TRBD1. In germline, CDR1 is ENHRY, CDR2 SYGVKD. J gave up 2 bases and V 0 bases, and 6 bases lay outside the gene matches. There are 16 residues in the CDR3. The chain's CDR3 is CAISESLGTGTYEQYF. CDR3 bases: TGTGCCATCAGTGAGTCTCTAGGGACAGGCACCTACGAGCAGTACTTC.

J is TRBJ2-2 and V is TRBV6-5; D call uncertain. The V and J ends lost 4 bases and 8 bases respectively, with 11 bases between them. CDR3 length equals 13 residues. The germline V gene has CDR1 MNHEY and CDR2 SVGAGI. In DNA, the CDR3 is TGTGCCAGCAGTTCCCGGAGACTGGGGGAGCTGTTTTTT. This sequence encodes CASSSRRLGELFF.

This chain joins TRBV4-1 and TRBJ1-5, with D maybe TRBD1 (6 bases). The CDR3 contains 14 residues. Trimming took off 0 bases at V and 5 bases at J, with 8 bases between the two ends. CDR1 is MGHRA, CDR2 YSYEKL, per germline. This chain's CDR3 is CASSQEGGDQPQHF. In DNA, the CDR3 is TGCGCCAGCAGCCAAGAAGGGGGGGATCAGCCCCAGCATTTT.

This sequence joins TRBV5-1 and TRBJ1-4; 10 nucleotides agree with TRBD1. Trimming took 4 bases from V and 7 from J; bases not matched to a gene: 1. The V gene's germline CDR1 is SGHRS and CDR2 YFSETQ. The CDR3 length is 13 residues. The CDR3 DNA reads as TGCGCCAGCAGCGGGGACAGGGGTGAAAAACTGTTTTTT. Amino acid sequence: CASSGDRGEKLFF.

The chain joins TRBV19 to TRBJ2-5; 12 nucleotides match TRBD2. The CDR3 extends over 16 amino acids. Germline V lookup: CDR1 LNHDA, CDR2 SQIVND (reference sequence). Losses at the gene ends were 5 bases for V and 4 bases for J; bases not matched to a gene: 8. This CDR3 reads CASSSWTSGMGETQYF. Written as DNA, the CDR3 is TGTGCCAGTAGTTCATGGACTAGCGGGATGGGAGAGACCCAGTACTTC.

The J gene is TRBJ2-5, the V gene TRBV7-2; 8 bases map to TRBD1. Germline assignment: CDR1 SGHTA and CDR2 FQGNSA. This CDR3 is built from 14 residues. After removal of 4 bases from V and 5 bases from J, the junction contained 6 bases not matched to a gene. The CDR3 nucleotides are TGTGCCAGCAGCTCTCGGACAGGGAGGGAGACCCAGTACTTC. Its protein is CASSSRTGRETQYF.

CDR3 DNA sequence: TGTGCCAGCAGCTTAGATCGGTCCCGGGGGTACAATGAGCAGTTCTTC. It specifies CASSLDRSRGYNEQFF. The chain is built from TRBV11-2 and TRBJ2-1, with D maybe TRBD2 (6 bases). From germline, CDR1 is SGHAT and CDR2 FQNNGV. This CDR3 spans 16 amino acids. Trimming shortened V by 0 bases and J by 4 bases, and 13 bases separated the two germline ends.